This T cell receptor beta chain was captured in a study of CD8+ T cells in alopecia areata. Across the study: Each of the treated patients was given oral tofacitinib, 5 to 10 mg twice daily, for moderate-to-severe alopecia areata.

V shed 3 bases, J shed 10 bases, and the junction held 8 bases outside the gene matches. The V gene's germline CDR1 is GTSNPN and CDR2 SVGIG (reference sequence). The CDR3 contains 14 residues. Sequencing templates came from extracted RNA that was reverse transcribed into cDNA. Libraries were prepared by immunoSEQ multiplex PCR; TCRdb keeps only in-frame clonotypes and omits some of them. The table has roughly 280,000 clones, around 64% seen once. Treatment of the sample: oral pan-JAK inhibitor, 5-10 mg twice daily. The sequence came from a human donor with alopecia areata. This material consisted of CD4+ T cells sorted from blood, taken around week 53, from a patient treated with tofacitinib. The V call is TRBV30, the J call TRBJ1-6; 8 bases line up with TRBD1. The CDR3 DNA is TGTGCCTGGAGGGTGGACAGGGTAAAGTCACCCCTCCACTTT. It is translated as CAWRVDRVKSPLHF.